This T cell receptor beta chain stems from a study of cytomegalovirus exposure and HLA in healthy donors. This clone occurred once. The PCR employed 60 Vbeta primers together with 13 Jbeta primers. TCRdb's copy holds only in-frame clones and misses some; the assay was immunoSEQ multiplex PCR. The table includes about 140,000 clones, roughly 81% detected once. Sequencing was carried out using PBMCs. The TCR originated in a female donor in good health and CMV-seronegative.

DNA for the CDR3: TGTGCCAGCAGCCTGGACGGAGGGAATGAGCAGTTCTTC. Translation: CASSLDGGNEQFF. The V gene is TRBV21-1, the J gene TRBJ2-1; whether TRBD2, the table's D call, matches the DNA was not checked. TRBV21-1 is deemed a pseudogene. The CDR3 loop spans 13 amino acids.